This T cell receptor (beta chain) emerged from a study of control samples from healthy donors and cancer patients. Repertoires were generated with immunoSEQ multiplex PCR, while TCRdb's copy carries only in-frame clones and drops some. The sample includes about 100,000 clones, about 90% of them seen just once. Trimming pared 2 bases from V and 4 bases from J, leaving 17 bases between. The length of the CDR3 is 16 residues. Germline lookup yields CDR1 MNHEY and CDR2 SVGAGI. This chain connects TRBV6-5 to TRBJ1-1; the D gene is possibly TRBD1 (5 bases). The sequence was collected from a woman between 45 and 60 years old in good health. The source material was blood. The chain's CDR3 is CASSYDRGSLITEAFF. CDR3 DNA sequence: TGTGCCAGCAGTTACGATAGGGGCAGCTTGATCACTGAAGCTTTCTTT.